This T cell receptor (beta chain) stems from a study of cytomegalovirus exposure and HLA in healthy donors (dated by TCRdb to the late 2010s). Looking at the study overall: According to an earlier analysis of 587 of the donors, some 180 million T cells yielded 117 million unique TCR beta sequences and approximately 300 Gb of sequence data. In a later genetic analysis, genome-wide SNP genotypes for about three fifths of the roughly 670 donors were used, and that subset was treated as a discovery cohort. The aim of the study was to test whether cataloging public T cell receptors could identify signatures of past pathogen exposure. A later analysis re-analyzed previously published TCR beta repertoires from 650 to 800 donors and added high-resolution HLA genotyping to study TCR occurrence patterns. Class I and class II HLA loci were covered by the typing at four-digit resolution. Of the roughly 400 genotyped donors, about 84% fell in the genetic ancestry cluster associated with self-reported Caucasian donors. An earlier analysis of about 620 of the donors applied high-throughput TCR beta sequencing to assess whether each TCR beta V gene segment acted as functional or pseudogenic. The number of typed donors differed by locus: about 629-630 for A, B, C, DRB1 and DQB1; approximately 530 for DQA1; 606 for DPA1; and roughly 450 for DPB1. To predict cytomegalovirus infection status, the study combined high-throughput TCR immunosequencing, statistical association of individual TCRs with disease status, and machine learning. An early release that covered 500 to 800 HLA-typed donors contained approximately 290 gigabases of sequencing data and some 87 million unique TCR sequences. About 5 DR-DQ haplotypes were handled as single units for association and clustering, since linkage in the cohort was strong. On average, 235,054 unique TCR beta nucleotide sequences were sequenced per donor among a few hundred genotyped donors of the cohort, with 15% to 20% of those sequences being non-productive. Using immunosequencing, the study profiled T cell repertoires from 550 to 750 subjects and related those repertoires to cytomegalovirus serostatus. Every discovery cohort repertoire had been produced on one sequencing platform. The later analysis used no new phenotypic data to find candidate immune exposures, relying instead on TCR beta sequences and their occurrence across donors. In addition to the first cohort of 500 to 850 subjects, a separate validation cohort of 120 different subjects was used. Donor age, sex, ethnicity and CMV serostatus were compiled together with the repertoire data.

V was cut back by 10 bases and J by 1 base, leaving a gap of 11 bases between them. The CDR3 numbers 14 residues from cysteine through phenylalanine. The DNA shown is the 42-base CDR3, in frame from base 1. The germline V gene yields MDHEN for CDR1 and SYDVKM for CDR2. Comment on this clone: Its antigen has not been determined. One base away there is no much larger clone; base qualities are not given.

General findings and caveats noted by the study authors: In an earlier analysis of about 600 of the donors, most TCR beta V segments appeared in productive rearrangements about 87% or about 30% of the time, broadly matching IMGT annotations. Because counts were too low, some 17 rarely observed V segments, including chromosome 9 orphons, were left out of the earlier analysis of a few hundred of the donors. Strong co-occurrence of HLA alleles, especially DR and DQ, made assigning TCR associations to individual alleles difficult. CMV serostatus was the only immune exposure information available for the cohort. Correlated functional status among segregating V segments might reflect linkage disequilibrium, but an unknown experimental factor could not be ruled out. According to a later analysis, parvovirus B19, influenza, CMV and Epstein-Barr virus appeared linked to several top co-occurrence clusters. The presence/absence analyses assumed that sequencing depth was roughly uniform across donors, and that assumption may not be true. The sequencing pipeline was judged likely to have produced a cluster of highly shared sequence variants as a technical artifact. An association between a missense DCLRE1C variant and V-gene and J-gene trimming of TCR beta chains was found in a later genetic analysis and replicated in an independent cohort. Cytomegalovirus status was reported to be diagnosed by the classifier with high specificity and sensitivity in both the original and validation cohorts. The study listed 150 to 200 TCR beta chains as associated with cytomegalovirus. Three of the identified cytomegalovirus-associated TCR beta chains were confirmed in vitro to be specific for cytomegalovirus antigens. HLA typing was unavailable for some donors at each locus, so association tests used only the typed subset. It was suggested by the authors that the approach could potentially be generalized to other disease states and immunological phenotypes. Because the 87-base-pair reads could not distinguish some IMGT-functional V segments, including TRBV6-2 and TRBV6-3, those segments were excluded. A further reported finding was that TCR beta sequences accurately predicted the HLA-A and HLA-B alleles for most subjects in the first cohort. In a later analysis, HLA-associated TCR beta chains were found to be more clonally expanded and to have lower generation probabilities than equally common non-associated chains. According to a later analysis, TCR association rates differed among HLA loci, with DRB1 alleles showing the most associated TCRs and HLA-C alleles showing the fewest. While some public TCRs were present in many individuals, most TCR sequences turned up only very rarely across donors. Compared with the roughly 600-donor mean, donors in an Asian-associated ancestry cluster had fewer N-insertions in productive TCRs, according to a later genetic analysis. In a later analysis, most CMV-associated TCR beta chains were found to appear HLA-restricted, with HLA associations seemingly driven largely by CMV exposure. A later analysis associated about 17,000 TCR beta sequences with specific HLA alleles at a false discovery rate of 0.05. The cohort was sequenced for TCR beta chains only, and without alpha or paired-chain data the features that could be detected were limited.

The cohort consisted of fewer than 700 healthy bone marrow donors. At the time of sampling, every cohort member was nominally healthy, though immune exposures that went unrecorded were likely present. The donor tested CMV seronegative, placing the donor among the approximately 400 seronegative members of the cohort. Every donor gave a peripheral blood sample, and the peripheral blood mononuclear cells from that sample were used for TCR beta sequencing. Genomic DNA extraction from the blood cell samples was performed with the Qiagen DNeasy Blood Extraction Kit. The library came from the immunoSEQ multiplex PCR assay. For the multiplex PCR, a mixture combining 60 forward primers for TCR Vbeta segments and 13 reverse primers for TCR Jbeta segments was used. The CDR3 region of rearranged TCR beta genes was amplified from genomic DNA by a multiplex PCR assay. On the Illumina HiSeq System, the amplified TCR beta libraries were sequenced as 87-base-pair reads. The study's processing was this. Across the 500 to 850 repertoires, a later analysis counted 60 million to 90 million unique TCR beta chains, roughly 11 million of which were shared by at least two donors. Raw reads were error-corrected and collapsed into unique sequences by a nearest-neighbor algorithm in which closely related sequences were merged to remove PCR and sequencing errors. V, D and J gene segments were assigned by aligning CDR3 sequences to IMGT reference sequences. Each retained sequence needed at least a six-nucleotide match to both a V gene segment and a J gene segment. A rearrangement was called productive if the CDR3 had no stop codons and remained in frame with V and J, and every other rearrangement was called non-productive. Following IMGT convention, CDR3 was defined as the stretch from the second conserved V-encoded cysteine up to the conserved J-encoded phenylalanine. The earlier analysis of roughly 590 of the donors excluded sequences that lacked an unambiguous match to a single V gene segment. In an earlier analysis of 450 to 750 of the donors, a V segment was called functional when productive rearrangements were above 56.7%, and segregating when the standard deviation between donors exceeded 5%. A statistical classification framework was built for diagnosing cytomegalovirus status from the catalog of TCR beta chain sequences. In a later analysis, V and J genes were assigned by comparing TCR nucleotide sequences against IMGT/GENE-DB human TR gene sequences. A later analysis assigned CDR3 sequences and most-parsimonious VDJ recombination scenarios with the TCRdist pipeline. In a later analysis, each TCR beta chain was defined by its CDR3 amino acid sequence together with its V-gene family, and reads lacking a unique V-gene family were excluded. In a later analysis, 450 to 600 highly shared, low-generation-probability nucleotide sequences were removed to address suspected cross-contamination and a sequencing artifact. In a later analysis, a clonal expansion index was calculated for each public chain from normalized within-repertoire ranks of inferred template counts. A later analysis computed generation probabilities with a VDJ recombination model fitted to out-of-frame rearrangements, and checked the results against IGoR. Hypergeometric tests were used in a later analysis to score TCR-TCR, TCR-HLA and TCR-CMV co-occurrence, with a repertoire-size bias correction applied to the TCR pairs. False discovery rates were estimated in a later analysis by permuting HLA or CMV assignments 20 times. In a later analysis, co-occurring TCRs were grouped using DBSCAN, with TCRdist sequence similarity added in when clustering inside HLA-allele-positive subsets. Repertoires with fewer than 30,000 or more than 120,000 public chains were left out of co-occurrence clustering, as were about 5 repertoires with anomalous nucleotide sharing. TCRdb holds this immuneACCESS table with in-frame rearrangements only. Some clones are missing; in checked studies, unresolved V genes explain under half, and the rest has no known cause. V and J calls and clone size come straight from that table; D and trimming were deduced from the DNA. Within this sample are roughly 140,000 clones, with around 75% of them counted one time only. 4% to 5.5% of the sample is taken by the ten largest.

The sequenced material came from PBMCs. This clonotype was sampled from a man in his 60s in good health and CMV-seronegative. The receptor chain draws on TRBV28 and TRBJ2-6; TRBD2 might be the D gene, on 5 matching bases. The CDR3 is CATEEVSGANVLTF. The bases are TGTGCCACCGAGGAGGTATCTGGGGCCAACGTCCTGACTTTC.